This T cell receptor beta chain originates from a study of neurological immune-mediated disorders (dated by TCRdb to about 2019). General notes on the study: Among the roughly 35 multiple sclerosis patients, roughly 31 had relapsing-remitting MS and 3 had secondary progressive MS. The study compared peripheral blood TCR-beta repertoires of HTLV-I-associated myelopathy (HAM/TSP) patients, multiple sclerosis patients and healthy controls using UMI-based sequencing. Longitudinal samples, technical triplicates and paired sorted CD4+ and CD8+ T-cell subsets, alongside PBMC samples, were included among the approximately 98 TCR-beta libraries. The cohort included some 70 subjects: roughly 15 with HAM/TSP, around 34 with multiple sclerosis, and about 20 healthy controls. General study outcomes and caveats: Expanded clones from different subjects shared no identical CDR3 amino acid sequences, which suggests that TCR-beta repertoires were private in all groups. TCR clonal expansion was greatest in HAM/TSP patients and smallest in MS patients, who ranked below even healthy controls. No clinical or MRI features were associated with the MS cluster, and the authors said that larger cohorts are needed. In phylogenetic analysis, the repertoires of 18 of 34 MS patients grouped into a cluster of related CDR3 sequences, which suggests a possible signature at the repertoire level.

Libraries from unsorted PBMCs were made from 2 million PBMCs kept in RNAlater at -80 degrees C until RNA extraction. Multiple sclerosis patients were enrolled in a US clinical protocol under which disease progression was evaluated by magnetic resonance imaging. Peripheral blood was subjected to Ficoll-Hypaque density gradient centrifugation to isolate PBMCs, which were then cryopreserved in liquid nitrogen. Inclusive of the bounding cysteine and phenylalanine, the CDR3 is 15 residues long. Only the CDR3 DNA is retained, 45 bases long and in frame from the first base. The germline V gene sets CDR1 to MNHNS and CDR2 to SASEGT. To synthesize cDNA, template-switch 5'RACE was performed with a primer carrying a 10-nucleotide random unique molecular identifier so that each TCR transcript was tagged. Over 180 million TCR-beta sequences, covering 15-18 subjects, were produced in each sequencing run. The RNeasy kit was used for extraction of total RNA. The KAPA Real-time Library Amplification kit was used to amplify TCR-beta VDJ regions with primers for the TCR constant region and the 5'RACE anchor. Sample indexes and Illumina adaptors were added in a first PCR, and a second PCR then increased library yield. The roughly 650 bp TCR product was size-selected on a 2% E-gel SizeSelection system after Ampure bead purification. Before pooling, libraries had their quality checked on a Bioanalyzer, their concentration measured with Qubit, and their quantity determined with the Kapa Library Quantification kit. Libraries were sequenced paired-end 2 x 150 bp on an Illumina HiSeq 2500. To increase sequence diversity, roughly 25-31% phiX was spiked into each library pool. As for the original processing: Quality-filtered reads were processed with the UMI-based MiGEC pipeline, which removed over 75% of raw TCR sequences during error correction. VDJ genes were aligned to IMGT germline references, and clonotypes were defined by unique CDR3 amino acid sequence plus V-J genes. Clonal expansion, Shannon diversity and CDR3 relatedness were evaluated with VDJtools (CalcPairwiseDistances, ClusterSamples), while phylogenetic trees were built in CLCbio workbench. A clone was classed as expanded if it had 8 or more unique UMIs, a cutoff based on coefficient-of-variation modelling across technical triplicates. TCRdb's own reprocessing of the public reads used fastp at Q25 and MiXCR and kept productive beta chains. Rows are combined by CDR3 protein, so each entry shows the most common genes and DNA. V and J calls and clone size were set by TCRdb, not the authors. This sample has 45,000 to 50,000 distinct CDR3 sequences in its table, and 3% to 3.5% of those were observed once. The ten top clones hold roughly 16% of the sample.

About this clonotype: What antigen it recognizes has not been identified. A read error may explain this, as a much larger clone is one base away.

The specimen sequenced was PBMCs. This receptor was obtained from a woman aged 45 to 65 with multiple sclerosis. This receptor chain uses TRBV6-1 and TRBJ2-7; no D gene is confidently identified. Judging by the DNA end, TRBJ2-1 fits better; the J call may be wrong. This receptor has the CDR3 CASSEASAPLYEQFF. The base sequence is TGTGCCAGCAGTGAAGCGAGCGCTCCTCTGTACGAGCAGTTCTTC.